The next 10 T cell receptor beta chains were all read from a single sample in a study of metastatic and nonmetastatic thyroid tumors. TCRdb re-called the PCR reads with MiXCR. The top ten hold roughly 29% of the sample, which has around 22,000 clones, around 9.9% seen once. Until they underwent thyroid surgery, no patient had received any treatment. The sequenced material came from blood. The source is a female donor with papillary thyroid cancer or a benign thyroid nodule (not recorded which). Some clones in this sample may be carry-over from other donors' samples.

CDR3 amino acids: CASSHRQGADNEQFF. The CDR3 DNA reads TGTGCCAGCAGCCACCGACAGGGGGCGGACAATGAGCAGTTCTTC. The chain recombines TRBV13 with TRBJ2-1; 10 bases map to TRBD1. V dropped 5 bases and J dropped 5; count of bases not matched to a gene: 6. Germline CDR1 PRHDT, CDR2 FYEKMQ (reference sequence). The CDR3 is 15 residues long.

V gene TRBV28 combines with J gene TRBJ2-5; unclear D gene. V was pared by 7 bases and J by 2 bases, with 14 bases between. The germline V gene has CDR1 MDHEN and CDR2 SYDVKM. This CDR3 region has 14 residues. Here the CDR3 DNA reads TGTGCCAGCATCACGGGTTCATCACAAGAGACCCAGTACTTC. Encoded protein: CASITGSSQETQYF.

This clone was detected ten times or more. DNA for the CDR3: TGTGCCAGCAGCTTATCGGGGACCGCTAGTGAGCAGTACTTC. Its translation: CASSLSGTASEQYF. This chain uses TRBV7-8 with TRBJ2-7, with D tentatively TRBD1 or TRBD2 (5 bases each). Germline V lookup: CDR1 SGHVS, CDR2 FQNEAQ. V shed 2 bases and J shed 7 bases, with 15 bases lying between them. The length of the CDR3 is 14 residues.

The V call is TRBV5-1, the J call TRBJ2-5; D possibly matches TRBD1 or TRBD2 (5 bases each). Germline CDR1 reads SGHRS; CDR2 reads YFSETQ. CDR3 length: 14 amino acids. V gave up 4 bases and J gave up 1 base, with 11 bases separating them. CDR3: CASSNDSGQETQYF. In DNA form, the CDR3 reads TGCGCCAGCAGCAATGACAGCGGCCAAGAGACCCAGTACTTC.

On this clone itself: The sample contains more than one DNA sequence encoding this CDR3. This chain links TRBV18 with TRBJ1-1, with D perhaps TRBD1 (6 bases). Per germline, CDR1 KGHSH and CDR2 LQKENI. V was shortened by 0 bases and J by 0 bases, with 14 bases between the two germline ends. The CDR3 has 17 amino acids. Here the CDR3 DNA reads TGTGCCAGCTCACCACCCTCGGGGGCGAGGATGAACACTGAAGCTTTCTTT. It yields the protein CASSPPSGARMNTEAFF.

This clone was observed many times. The chain employs TRBV12-3 or TRBV12-4 and TRBJ2-5; 9 bases match TRBD2. The V gene end was trimmed by 4 bases and the J gene end by 3 bases; junction bases not matched to a gene: 6. This CDR3 has 15 residues. The CDR3 nucleotides read TGTGCCAGCAGTTCTGGGACTAGCTTTAAAGAGACCCAGTACTTC. Its protein is CASSSGTSFKETQYF.

On this clone itself: A read error may be the cause here, since a much bigger clone is one base away. Lacking the conserved final phenylalanine or tryptophan, this CDR3 likely reflects a read error. The V and J genes are TRBV11-1 and TRBJ2-1, with a tentative D call TRBD2 (7 bases). The CDR3 loop spans 17 amino acids. Looked up from germline, CDR1 is SGHAT and CDR2 is FQDESV (reference sequence). Trimming removed 5 bases at V and 4 bases at J, with 21 bases between. The CDR3 nucleotides are TGTGCCAGCAGCAAAGGGGGGAGGGCCCTTTGGTACAATGAGCAGTTCCTC. Protein sequence: CASSKGGRALWYNEQFL.

This clone was picked up many times. The CDR3 nucleotides are TGCGCCAGCGCTTCTGGGGGTCAGCCCCAGCATTTT. Amino acids: CASASGGQPQHF. The J gene is TRBJ1-5, the V gene TRBV10-2; possibly TRBD1 for D (5 bases). The V end was cut by 8 bases, the J end by 6 bases, with 11 bases between. CDR1 and CDR2 (germline): WSHSY, SAAADI. CDR3 length: 12 amino acids.

This clone was seen ten or more times. The same CDR3 is also encoded by other DNA sequences in this sample. The chain recombines TRBV7-2 with TRBJ1-1; no firm D call. The CDR3 is made up of 15 amino acids. V was trimmed by 5 bases and J by 2 bases, leaving 15 bases between them. The germline V gene has CDR1 SGHTA and CDR2 FQGNSA. The CDR3 is CASSPPPPENTEAFF. Written as DNA, the CDR3 is TGTGCCAGCAGCCCCCCACCCCCAGAAAACACTGAAGCTTTCTTT.

This chain joins TRBV6-1 and TRBJ2-1; no clear D. Germline values: CDR1 MNHNS, CDR2 SASEGT. The CDR3 has 14 residues. The V and J ends lost 7 bases and 5 bases respectively, with 15 bases between them. CDR3 region: CASMGNSRHNEQFF. CDR3 in DNA: TGTGCCAGCATGGGTAACTCGCGCCACAATGAGCAGTTCTTC.